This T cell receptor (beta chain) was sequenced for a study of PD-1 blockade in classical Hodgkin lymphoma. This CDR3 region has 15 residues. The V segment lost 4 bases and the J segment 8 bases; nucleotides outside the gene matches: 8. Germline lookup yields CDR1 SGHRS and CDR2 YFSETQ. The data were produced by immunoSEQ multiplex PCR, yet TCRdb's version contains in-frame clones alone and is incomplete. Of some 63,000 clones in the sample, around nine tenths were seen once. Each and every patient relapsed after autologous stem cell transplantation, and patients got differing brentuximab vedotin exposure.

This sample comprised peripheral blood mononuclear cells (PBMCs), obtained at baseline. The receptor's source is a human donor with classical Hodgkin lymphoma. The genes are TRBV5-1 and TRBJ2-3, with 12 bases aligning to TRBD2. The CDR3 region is CASSAASGGAGTQYF. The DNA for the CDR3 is TGCGCCAGCAGCGCCGCTAGCGGGGGGGCCGGTACGCAGTATTTT.